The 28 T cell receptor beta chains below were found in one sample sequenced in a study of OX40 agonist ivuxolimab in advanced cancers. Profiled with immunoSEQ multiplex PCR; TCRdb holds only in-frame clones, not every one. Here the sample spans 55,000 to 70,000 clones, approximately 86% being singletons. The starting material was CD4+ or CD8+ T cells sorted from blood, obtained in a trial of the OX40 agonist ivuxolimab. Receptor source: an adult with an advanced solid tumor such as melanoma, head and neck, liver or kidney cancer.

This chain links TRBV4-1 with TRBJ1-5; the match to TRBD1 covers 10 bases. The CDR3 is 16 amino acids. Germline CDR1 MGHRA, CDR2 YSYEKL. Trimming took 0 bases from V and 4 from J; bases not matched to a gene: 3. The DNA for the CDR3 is TGCGCCAGCAGCCAAGAAGGACAGGGGGGAAATCAGCCCCAGCATTTT. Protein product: CASSQEGQGGNQPQHF.

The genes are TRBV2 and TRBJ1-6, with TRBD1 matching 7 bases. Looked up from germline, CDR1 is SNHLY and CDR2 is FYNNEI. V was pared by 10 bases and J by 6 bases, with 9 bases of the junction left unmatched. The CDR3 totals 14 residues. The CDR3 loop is CATEVGTANSPLHF. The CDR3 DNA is TGTGCCACAGAGGTAGGGACAGCTAATTCACCCCTCCACTTT.

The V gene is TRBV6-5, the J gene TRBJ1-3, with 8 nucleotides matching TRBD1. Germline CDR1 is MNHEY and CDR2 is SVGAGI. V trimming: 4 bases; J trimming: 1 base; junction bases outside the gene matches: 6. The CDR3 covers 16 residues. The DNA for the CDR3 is TGTGCCAGCAGTTCGGACAGGGCGAGATCTGGAAACACCATATATTTT. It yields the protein CASSSDRARSGNTIYF.

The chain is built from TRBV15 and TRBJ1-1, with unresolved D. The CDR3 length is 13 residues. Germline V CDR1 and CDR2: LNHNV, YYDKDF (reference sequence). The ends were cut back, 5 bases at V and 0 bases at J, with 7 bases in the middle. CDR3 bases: TGTGCCACCAGCGTCGACGTGAACACTGAAGCTTTCTTT. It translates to CATSVDVNTEAFF.

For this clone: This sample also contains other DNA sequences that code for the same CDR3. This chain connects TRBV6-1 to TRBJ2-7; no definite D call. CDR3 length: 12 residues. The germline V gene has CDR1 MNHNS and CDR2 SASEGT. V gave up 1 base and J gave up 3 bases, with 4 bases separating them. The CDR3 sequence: CASSEVGYEQYF. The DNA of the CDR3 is TGTGCCAGCAGTGAAGTAGGCTACGAGCAGTACTTC.

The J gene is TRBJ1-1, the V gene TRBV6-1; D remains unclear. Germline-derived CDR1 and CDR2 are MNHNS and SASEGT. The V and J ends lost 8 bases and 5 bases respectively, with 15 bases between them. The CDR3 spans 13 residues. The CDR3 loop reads CASEPPVGTEAFF. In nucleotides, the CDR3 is TGTGCCAGCGAGCCTCCAGTGGGGACTGAAGCTTTCTTT.

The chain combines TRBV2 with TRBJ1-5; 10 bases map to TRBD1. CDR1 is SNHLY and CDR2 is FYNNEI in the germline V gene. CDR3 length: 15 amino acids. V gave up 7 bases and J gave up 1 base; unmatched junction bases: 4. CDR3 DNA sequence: TGTGCCAGCAATTCGGACAGGGGGAGCAATCAGCCCCAGCATTTT. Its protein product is CASNSDRGSNQPQHF. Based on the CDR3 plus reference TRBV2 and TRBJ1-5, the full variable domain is EPEVTQTPSHQVTQMGQEVILRCVPISNHLYFYWYRQILGQKVEFLVSFYNNEISEKSEIFDDQFSVERPDGSNFTLKIRSTKLEDSAMYFCASNSDRGSNQPQHFGDGTRLSIL.

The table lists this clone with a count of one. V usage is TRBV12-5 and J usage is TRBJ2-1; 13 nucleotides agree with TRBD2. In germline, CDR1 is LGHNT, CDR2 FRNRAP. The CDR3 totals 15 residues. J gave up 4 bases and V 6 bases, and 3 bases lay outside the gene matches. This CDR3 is CASGLAGGLYNEQFF. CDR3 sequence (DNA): TGTGCTAGTGGACTAGCGGGGGGGCTGTACAATGAGCAGTTCTTC.

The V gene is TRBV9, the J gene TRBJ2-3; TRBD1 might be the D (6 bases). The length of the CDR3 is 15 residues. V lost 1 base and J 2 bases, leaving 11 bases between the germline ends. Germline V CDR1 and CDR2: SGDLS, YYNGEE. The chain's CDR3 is CASSVRTAFTDTQYF. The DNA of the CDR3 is TGTGCCAGCAGCGTACGGACAGCTTTCACAGATACGCAGTATTTT.

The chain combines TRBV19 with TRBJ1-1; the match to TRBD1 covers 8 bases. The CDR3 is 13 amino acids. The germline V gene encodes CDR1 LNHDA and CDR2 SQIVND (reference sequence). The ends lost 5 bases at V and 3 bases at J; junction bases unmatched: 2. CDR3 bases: TGTGCCAGTAGTTCCAGGGGGCACACTGAAGCTTTCTTT. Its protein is CASSSRGHTEAFF.

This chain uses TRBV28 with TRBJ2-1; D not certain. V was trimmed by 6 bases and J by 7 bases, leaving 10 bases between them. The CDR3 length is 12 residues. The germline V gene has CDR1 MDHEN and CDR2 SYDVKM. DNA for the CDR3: TGTGCCAGCAGACGTCTAGTGAATGAGCAGTTCTTC. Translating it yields CASRRLVNEQFF. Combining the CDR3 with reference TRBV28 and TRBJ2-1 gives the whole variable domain DVKVTQSSRYLVKRTGEKVFLECVQDMDHENMFWYRQDPGLGLRLIYFSYDVKMKEKGDIPEGYSVSREKKERFSLILESASTNQTSMYLCASRRLVNEQFFGPGTRLTVL.

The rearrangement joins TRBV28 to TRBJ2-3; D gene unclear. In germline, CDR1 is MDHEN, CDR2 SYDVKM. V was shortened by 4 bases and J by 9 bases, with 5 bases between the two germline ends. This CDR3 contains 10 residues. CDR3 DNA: TGTGCCAGCAGTTCAGCCACGCAGTATTTT. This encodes CASSSATQYF.

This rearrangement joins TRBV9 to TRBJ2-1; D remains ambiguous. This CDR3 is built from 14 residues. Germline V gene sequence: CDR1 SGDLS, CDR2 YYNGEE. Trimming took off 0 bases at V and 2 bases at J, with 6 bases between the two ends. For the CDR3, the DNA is TGTGCCAGCAGCGTAGGGGCCCCCTACAATGAGCAGTTCTTC. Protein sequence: CASSVGAPYNEQFF.

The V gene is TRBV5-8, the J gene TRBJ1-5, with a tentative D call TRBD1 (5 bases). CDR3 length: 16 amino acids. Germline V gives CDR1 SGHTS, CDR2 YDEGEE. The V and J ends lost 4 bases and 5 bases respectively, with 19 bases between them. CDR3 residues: CASSRVPDREDQPQHF. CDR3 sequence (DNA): TGTGCCAGCAGCCGGGTTCCTGACAGAGAGGATCAGCCCCAGCATTTT.

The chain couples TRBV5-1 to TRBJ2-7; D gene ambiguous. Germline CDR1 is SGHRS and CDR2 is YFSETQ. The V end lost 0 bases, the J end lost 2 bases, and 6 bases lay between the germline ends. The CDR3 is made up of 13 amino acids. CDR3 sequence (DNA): TGCGCCAGCAGCTTGGGACCCGCCTACGAGCAGTACTTC. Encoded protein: CASSLGPAYEQYF.

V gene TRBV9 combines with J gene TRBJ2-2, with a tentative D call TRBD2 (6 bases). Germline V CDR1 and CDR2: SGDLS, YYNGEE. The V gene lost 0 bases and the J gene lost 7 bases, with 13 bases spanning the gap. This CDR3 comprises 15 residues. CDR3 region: CASSVDGSSGGELFF. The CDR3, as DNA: TGTGCCAGCAGCGTAGACGGGAGTAGCGGCGGGGAGCTGTTTTTT.

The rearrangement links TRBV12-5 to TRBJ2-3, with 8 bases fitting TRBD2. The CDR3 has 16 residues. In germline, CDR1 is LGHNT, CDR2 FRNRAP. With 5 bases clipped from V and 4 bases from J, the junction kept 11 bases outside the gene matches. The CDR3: CASGASGTRGSDTQYF. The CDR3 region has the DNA TGTGCTAGTGGTGCCTCGGGGACTAGGGGCTCAGATACGCAGTATTTT.

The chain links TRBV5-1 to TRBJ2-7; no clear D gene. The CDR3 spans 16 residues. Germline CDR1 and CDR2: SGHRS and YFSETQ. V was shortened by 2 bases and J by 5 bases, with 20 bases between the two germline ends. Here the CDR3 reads CASSFPAGRLSDEQYF. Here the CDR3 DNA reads TGCGCCAGCAGCTTCCCCGCTGGCAGATTATCGGACGAGCAGTACTTC. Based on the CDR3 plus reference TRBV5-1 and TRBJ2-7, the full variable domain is KAGVTQTPRYLIKTRGQQVTLSCSPISGHRSVSWYQQTPGQGLQFLFEYFSETQRNKGNFPGRFSGRQFSNSRSEMNVSTLELGDSALYLCASSFPAGRLSDEQYFGPGTRLTVT.

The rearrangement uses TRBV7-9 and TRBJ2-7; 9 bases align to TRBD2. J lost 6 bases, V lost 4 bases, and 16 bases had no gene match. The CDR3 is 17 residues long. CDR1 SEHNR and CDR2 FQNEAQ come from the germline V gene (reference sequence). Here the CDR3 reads CASSSRLGSGSLSEQYF. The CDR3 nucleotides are TGTGCCAGCAGCTCCCGGCTTGGTAGCGGGAGTTTGTCCGAGCAGTACTTC.

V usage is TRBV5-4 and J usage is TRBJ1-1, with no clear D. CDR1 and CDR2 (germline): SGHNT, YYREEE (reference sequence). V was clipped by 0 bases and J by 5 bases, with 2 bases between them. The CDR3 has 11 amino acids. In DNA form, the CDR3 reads TGTGCCAGCAGCTTGGTGACTGAAGCTTTCTTT. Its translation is CASSLVTEAFF.

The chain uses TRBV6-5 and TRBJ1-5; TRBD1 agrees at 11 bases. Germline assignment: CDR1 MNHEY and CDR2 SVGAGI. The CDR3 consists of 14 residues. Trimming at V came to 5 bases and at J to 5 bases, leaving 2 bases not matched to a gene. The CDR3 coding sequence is TGTGCCAGCAGTAAGGACAGGGGGCATCAGCCCCAGCATTTT. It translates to CASSKDRGHQPQHF.

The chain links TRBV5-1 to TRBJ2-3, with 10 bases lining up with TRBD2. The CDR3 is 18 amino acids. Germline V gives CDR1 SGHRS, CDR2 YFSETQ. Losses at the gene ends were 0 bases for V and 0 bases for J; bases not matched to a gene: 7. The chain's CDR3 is CASSLERGGDGSTDTQYF. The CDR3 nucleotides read TGCGCCAGCAGCTTGGAGCGGGGGGGCGACGGTAGCACAGATACGCAGTATTTT.

The CDR3 sequence is CATSRERQQETQYF. The CDR3 coding sequence is TGTGCCACCAGCAGAGAGCGGCAGCAAGAGACCCAGTACTTC. V is TRBV15 and J is TRBJ2-5; D gene unclear. This CDR3 has 14 amino acids. The V gene lost 0 bases and the J gene lost 2 bases, with 7 bases spanning the gap. The germline V gene encodes CDR1 LNHNV and CDR2 YYDKDF (reference sequence). Drawing the rest from reference TRBV15 and TRBJ2-5, the complete variable domain is DAMVIQNPRYQVTQFGKPVTLSCSQTLNHNVMYWYQQKSSQAPKLLFHYYDKDFNNEADTPDNFQSRRPNTSFCFLDIRSPGLGDTAMYLCATSRERQQETQYFGPGTRLLVL.

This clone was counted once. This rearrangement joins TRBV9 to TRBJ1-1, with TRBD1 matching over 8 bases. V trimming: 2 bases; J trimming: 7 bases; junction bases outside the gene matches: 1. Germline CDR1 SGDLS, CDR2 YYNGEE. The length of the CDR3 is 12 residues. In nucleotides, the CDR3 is TGTGCCAGCAGCGTTGACAGGGGTGAAGCTTTCTTT. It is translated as CASSVDRGEAFF.

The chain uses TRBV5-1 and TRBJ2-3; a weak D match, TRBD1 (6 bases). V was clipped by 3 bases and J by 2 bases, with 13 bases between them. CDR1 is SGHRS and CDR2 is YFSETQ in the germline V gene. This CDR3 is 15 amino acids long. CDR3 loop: CASSSEDSVTDTQYF. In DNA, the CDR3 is TGCGCCAGCAGCTCAGAGGACAGCGTCACAGATACGCAGTATTTT.

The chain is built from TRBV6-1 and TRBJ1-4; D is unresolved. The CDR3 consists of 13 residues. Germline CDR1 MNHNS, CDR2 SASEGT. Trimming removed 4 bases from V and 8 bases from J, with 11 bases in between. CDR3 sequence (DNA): TGTGCCAGCAGTGTACGCGTCCGGGAAAAACTGTTTTTT. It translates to CASSVRVREKLFF.

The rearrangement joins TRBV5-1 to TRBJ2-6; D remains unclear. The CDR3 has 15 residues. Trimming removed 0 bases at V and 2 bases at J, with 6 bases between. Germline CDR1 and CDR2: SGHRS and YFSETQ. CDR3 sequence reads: CASSLEVAGANVLTF. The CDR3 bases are TGCGCCAGCAGCTTGGAGGTTGCTGGGGCCAACGTCCTGACTTTC.

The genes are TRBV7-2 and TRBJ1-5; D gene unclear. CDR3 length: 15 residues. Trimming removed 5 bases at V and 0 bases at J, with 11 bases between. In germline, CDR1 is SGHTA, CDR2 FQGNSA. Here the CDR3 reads CASSPWWDSNQPQHF. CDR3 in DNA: TGTGCCAGCAGCCCTTGGTGGGATAGCAATCAGCCCCAGCATTTT.